The 19 T cell receptor beta chains below all came from one sample that was sequenced in a study of T cell clonality in common variable immunodeficiency. These receptors have no known antigen. Points from the study as a whole: In common variable immunodeficiency, TCR beta chains reportedly carried fewer deletions and N-nucleotide insertions.

Clones were sequenced by immunoSEQ multiplex PCR, and TCRdb holds only the in-frame ones, with some missing. The sample contains 15,000 to 25,000 clones, none occurring once; 2.5% lies in the top ten. Sequenced input: peripheral blood mononuclear cells. These receptors originate from a human donor with common variable immunodeficiency.

This clone was observed at least ten times. The read falls 3 residues short of the CDR3 end, and the missing part is taken from the germline J gene. The J gene is TRBJ2-2, the V gene TRBV7-9; TRBD1 is a possible D gene (5 bases). Per germline, CDR1 SEHNR and CDR2 FQNEAQ (reference sequence). The CDR3 has 14 residues. V lost 7 bases and J 2 bases, leaving 11 bases between the germline ends. CDR3 sequence reads: CASKKGENTGELFF. The part of the CDR3 DNA that was read is TGTGCCAGCAAGAAAGGGGAAAACACCGGGGAG.

This clone was detected many times. The CDR3 end is not reached by the read, which stops 3 residues before it; the germline J gene fills it in. The rearrangement uses TRBV13 and TRBJ2-1; 8 nucleotides align to TRBD2. Looked up from germline, CDR1 is PRHDT and CDR2 is FYEKMQ (reference sequence). Trimming cost V 2 bases and J 2 bases; bases outside gene matches: 5. The CDR3 consists of 16 residues. This chain's CDR3 is CASSLLAGVAYNEQFF. The sequenced CDR3 bases are TGTGCCAGCAGCTTACTAGCGGGTGTTGCCTACAATGAG.

Ten or more counts support this clone. The read ends 3 residues before the CDR3 terminus; that terminus is restored from the germline J gene. The chain recombines TRBV3-1 (or the pseudogene TRBV3-2) with TRBJ2-5; D may be TRBD2 (6 bases). V lost 1 base to trimming and J lost 3 bases, with 9 bases between them. Per germline, CDR1 LGHDT and CDR2 YNNKEL (reference sequence). The CDR3 spans 14 residues. The CDR3 bases that were read are TGTGCCAGCAGCCAAGGACTAGGCAAAGAGACC. It encodes CASSQGLGKET. In full, the CDR3 is CASSQGLGKETQYF.

This clone was detected a few times. The CDR3 end lies 3 residues beyond the end of the read and is filled in from the germline J gene. The V call is TRBV19, the J call TRBJ2-7; D is unresolved. V was cut by 1 base and J by 0 bases, with 13 bases left in between. The CDR3 length is 16 residues. Germline CDR1 reads LNHDA; CDR2 reads SQIVND (reference sequence). CDR3 loop: CASSIVADSASYEQYF. The sequenced part of the CDR3 DNA is TGTGCCAGTAGTATAGTGGCAGACTCAGCCTCCTACGAG.

With respect to this clone: The observed sequence ends 3 residues before the CDR3 terminus, with the missing tail filled in from the germline J gene. The V call is TRBV7-9, the J call TRBJ2-7; 9 bases line up with TRBD2. This CDR3 is 14 amino acids long. V shed 6 bases and J 0 bases; nucleotides not matched to a gene: 3. CDR1 is SEHNR and CDR2 is FQNEAQ in the germline V gene (reference sequence). The CDR3: CASRASGNSYEQYF. The sequenced part of the CDR3 DNA is TGTGCCAGCAGGGCTAGCGGGAACTCCTACGAG.

Concerning this clone itself: The observed sequence ends 3 residues before the CDR3 terminus, with the missing tail filled in from the germline J gene. The V call is TRBV10-2, the J call TRBJ2-7; 7 nucleotides line up with TRBD2. Germline V gives CDR1 WSHSY, CDR2 SAAADI. J lost 6 bases, V lost 6 bases, and 11 bases had no gene match. The length of the CDR3 is 14 residues. This CDR3 reads CASSDRGGVGEQYF. The covered CDR3 bases are TGCGCCAGCAGCGACCGTGGGGGGGTGGGCGAG.

This clone has ten or more counts. The sequenced CDR3 bases are TGTGCCAGCTCACCACTGTTCCTAGCGGACAATGAG. Translated: CASSPLFLADNE. Given in full, the CDR3 is CASSPLFLADNEQFF. The chain joins TRBV18 to TRBJ2-1, with 7 bases aligning to TRBD2. From the germline J gene comes the end of the CDR3, since the read stops 3 residues before it. V trimming: 1 base; J trimming: 5 bases; junction bases outside the gene matches: 5. The CDR3 contains 15 residues. The V gene's germline CDR1 is KGHSH and CDR2 LQKENI. Complete variable domain (other parts from reference TRBV18 and TRBJ2-1): NAGVMQNPRHLVRRRGQEARLRCSPMKGHSHVYWYRQLPEEGLKFMVYLQKENIIDESGMPKERFSAEFPKEGPSILRIQQVVRGDSAAYFCASSPLFLADNEQFFGPGTRLTVL.

This clone has ten or more counts. The read ends 3 residues before the CDR3 terminus; that terminus is restored from the germline J gene. The chain couples TRBV2 to TRBJ2-3; perhaps TRBD2 as D (6 bases). Trimming shortened V by 4 bases and J by 1 base, and 12 bases separated the two germline ends. This CDR3 spans 15 amino acids. The germline CDR1 and CDR2 sequences are SNHLY and FYNNEI. The CDR3 loop reads CASSAGDGGTDTQYF. Partial CDR3 DNA: TGTGCCAGCAGTGCGGGGGACGGGGGCACAGATACG.

The CDR3 region is CASSLVGGLYNEQFF. Incomplete CDR3 DNA: TGTGCCAGCAGCTTAGTGGGGGGTCTCTACAATGAG. The chain couples TRBV7-9 to TRBJ2-1; perhaps TRBD2 as D (6 bases). The CDR3 end falls 3 residues outside the read, so it is completed with the germline J gene. With 1 base removed from V and 3 bases from J, the gap between germline ends came to 10 bases. Germline CDR1 reads SEHNR; CDR2 reads FQNEAQ (reference sequence). The CDR3 extends over 15 amino acids.

The table lists this clone with many counts. The CDR3 end lies 3 residues beyond the end of the read and is filled in from the germline J gene. The genes are TRBV29-1 and TRBJ2-7; 9 positions match TRBD1. The CDR3 is made up of 13 amino acids. CDR1 is SQVTM and CDR2 is ANQGSEA in the germline V gene. The V gene end was trimmed by 6 bases and the J gene end by 2 bases; junction bases not matched to a gene: 5. The CDR3 reads CSVRQGGAYEQYF. The DNA read from the CDR3 is TGCAGCGTCAGACAGGGGGGAGCCTACGAG.

In regard to this clone: The CDR3 end falls 3 residues outside the read, so it is completed with the germline J gene. The chain uses TRBV19 and TRBJ1-1, with 7 bases identical to TRBD1. The germline V gene has CDR1 LNHDA and CDR2 SQIVND (reference sequence). Trimming cost V 7 bases and J 2 bases; bases outside gene matches: 7. The CDR3 spans 14 residues. The CDR3 bases that were read are TGTGCCAGTATACGACAGGGCCCAAACACTGAA. This encodes CASIRQGPNTE. From start to end, the CDR3 is CASIRQGPNTEAFF.

Concerning this clone itself: The CDR3 goes on 3 residues after the read ends, and that part is filled in from the germline J gene. This chain uses TRBV5-1 with TRBJ1-1, with 11 bases that match TRBD1. V gave up 3 bases and J gave up 7 bases; unmatched junction bases: 5. There are 14 residues in the CDR3. Germline V gene lookup returns CDR1 SGHRS and CDR2 YFSETQ. The covered CDR3 bases are TGCGCCAGCAGCTGGACAGGGGGCTGGATTGAA. As protein: CASSWTGGWIE. The full CDR3 is CASSWTGGWIEAFF.

This clone has a count of ten or more. From the germline J gene comes the end of the CDR3, since the read stops 3 residues before it. The V gene is TRBV18, the J gene TRBJ1-1; no clear D gene. In germline, CDR1 is KGHSH, CDR2 LQKENI. Trimming pared 5 bases from V and 4 bases from J, leaving 11 bases between. The CDR3 spans 13 residues. The CDR3 sequence: CASSSDRGTEAFF. CDR3 DNA (partial): TGTGCCAGCTCATCCGACCGGGGCACTGAA. Complete variable domain (other parts from reference TRBV18 and TRBJ1-1): NAGVMQNPRHLVRRRGQEARLRCSPMKGHSHVYWYRQLPEEGLKFMVYLQKENIIDESGMPKERFSAEFPKEGPSILRIQQVVRGDSAAYFCASSSDRGTEAFFGQGTRLTVV.

The sample holds many counts of this clone. The CDR3 extends 3 residues past the end of the read, so its final part is completed from the germline J gene. V is TRBV6-1 and J is TRBJ1-3; D is unclear. Germline V gene sequence: CDR1 MNHNS, CDR2 SASEGT. V lost 3 bases, J lost 0 bases, and 6 bases lay in between. The length of the CDR3 is 14 residues. The CDR3 loop reads CASSDVFSGNTIYF. The sequenced part of the CDR3 DNA is TGTGCCAGCAGTGACGTTTTCTCTGGAAACACC.

This clone is labeled medium-sized (0.01 to 0.1%). The read ends 3 residues before the CDR3 terminus; that terminus is restored from the germline J gene. The rearrangement links TRBV5-1 to TRBJ2-5; 13 nucleotides line up with TRBD2. Germline CDR1 and CDR2: SGHRS and YFSETQ. CDR3 length: 18 amino acids. Losses at the gene ends were 0 bases for V and 5 bases for J; bases not matched to a gene: 10. CDR3 amino acids: CASSLGGTSGNRGETQYF. The CDR3 DNA, read in part, is TGCGCCAGCAGCTTGGGCGGGACTAGCGGGAATCGTGGGGAGACC.

At least ten counts were recorded for this clone. The CDR3 end lies 3 residues beyond the end of the read and is filled in from the germline J gene. The V call is TRBV18, the J call TRBJ2-5, with 9 nucleotides matching TRBD2. CDR3 length: 16 residues. Germline assignment: CDR1 KGHSH and CDR2 LQKENI. The V gene end was trimmed by 4 bases and the J gene end by 3 bases; junction bases not matched to a gene: 9. The CDR3 is CASSQSLAGRKETQYF. The sequenced CDR3 bases are TGTGCCAGCTCACAATCCCTAGCGGGACGAAAAGAGACC.

This clone was seen at least ten times. At one end the junction does not follow the germline gene, possibly because of a read error. The CDR3 loop is CASSVDVGTGAFF. Partial CDR3 DNA: TGTGCCAGCAGCGTAGATGTAGGGACTGGA. The rearrangement links TRBV9 to TRBJ1-1, with D possibly TRBD1 on 5 matching bases. Read coverage stops 3 residues before the CDR3 terminus; the germline J gene supplies the remainder. The CDR3 loop spans 13 amino acids. Germline values: CDR1 SGDLS, CDR2 YYNGEE. Drawing the rest from reference TRBV9 and TRBJ1-1, the complete variable domain is DSGVTQTPKHLITATGQRVTLRCSPRSGDLSVYWYQQSLDQGLQFLIQYYNGEERAKGNILERFSAQQFPDLHSELNLSSLELGDSALYFCASSVDVGTGAFFGQGTRLTVV.

About this clone: The CDR3 end falls 3 residues outside the read, so it is completed with the germline J gene. This chain uses TRBV18 with TRBJ1-1, with a tentative D call TRBD1 (5 bases). The CDR3 length is 15 residues. The ends were cut back, 3 bases at V and 4 bases at J, with 15 bases in the middle. Germline CDR1 is KGHSH and CDR2 is LQKENI. CDR3: CASSPGFRGGTEAFF. The DNA read from the CDR3 is TGTGCCAGCTCACCGGGGTTTAGGGGCGGCACTGAA.

This clone has at least ten counts. Sequencing ends 3 residues short of the CDR3 end; the germline J gene provides the rest. The chain links TRBV20-1 to TRBJ2-7; 11 positions match TRBD1. Germline CDR1 DFQATT, CDR2 SNEGSKA (reference sequence). V trimming: 4 bases; J trimming: 3 bases; junction bases outside the gene matches: 5. CDR3 length equals 14 residues. The CDR3 spells CSANSGTGGYEQYF. Incomplete CDR3 DNA: TGCAGTGCTAACTCCGGGACAGGGGGCTACGAG.